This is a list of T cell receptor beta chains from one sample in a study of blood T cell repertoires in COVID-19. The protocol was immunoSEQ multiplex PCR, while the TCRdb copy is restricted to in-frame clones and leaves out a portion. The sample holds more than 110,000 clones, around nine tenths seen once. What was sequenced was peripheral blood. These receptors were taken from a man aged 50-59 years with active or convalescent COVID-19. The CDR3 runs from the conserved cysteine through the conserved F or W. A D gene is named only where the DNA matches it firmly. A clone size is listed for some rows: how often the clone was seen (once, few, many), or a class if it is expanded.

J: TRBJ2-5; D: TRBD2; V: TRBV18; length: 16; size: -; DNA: TGTGCCAGCTCACCGCTAGCGGGAGGGCCTGGGGAGACCCAGTACTTC; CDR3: CASSPLAGGPGETQYF
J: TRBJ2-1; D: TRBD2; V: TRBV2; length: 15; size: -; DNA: TGTGCCAGCAGTGCTGCGGGAGGGTACTACAATGAGCAGTTCTTC; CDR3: CASSAAGGYYNEQFF
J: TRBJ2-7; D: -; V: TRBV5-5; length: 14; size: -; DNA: TGTGCCAGCAGCTTGGTCCTCCGGTCCTACGAGCAGTACTTC; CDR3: CASSLVLRSYEQYF
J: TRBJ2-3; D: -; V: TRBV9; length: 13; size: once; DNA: TGTGCCAGCAGCGGAGTAGCCCGCGGTACGCAGTATTTT; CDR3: CASSGVARGTQYF
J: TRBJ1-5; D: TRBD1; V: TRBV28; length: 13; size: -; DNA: TGTGCCAGCTGGACAGGGGGAACACAGCCCCAGCATTTT; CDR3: CASWTGGTQPQHF
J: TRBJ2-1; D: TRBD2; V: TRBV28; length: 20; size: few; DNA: TGTGCCAGCAGTTCAAGGACGGGAGGTACCCCCGAATCTTACATCAATGAGCAGTTCTTC; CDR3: CASSSRTGGTPESYINEQFF
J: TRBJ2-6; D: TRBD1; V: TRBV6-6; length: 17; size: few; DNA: TGTGCCAGCAGTCCCGGGACAGGGTCCCCTGGGGCCAACGTCCTGACTTTC; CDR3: CASSPGTGSPGANVLTF
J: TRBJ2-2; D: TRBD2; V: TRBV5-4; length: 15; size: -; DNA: TGTGCCAGCAGACCCGGGGGGGCCAACACCGGGGAGCTGTTTTTT; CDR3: CASRPGGANTGELFF
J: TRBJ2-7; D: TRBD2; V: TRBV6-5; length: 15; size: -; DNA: TGTGCCAGCAGGCCTAGCGGGAGGTCCTCCTACGAGCAGTACTTC; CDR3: CASRPSGRSSYEQYF
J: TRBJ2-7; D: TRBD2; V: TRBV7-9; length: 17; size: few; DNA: TGTGCCAGCAGCACCGGGACTAGCGGGAGTTCGCCGTTAGAGCAGTACTTC; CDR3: CASSTGTSGSSPLEQYF
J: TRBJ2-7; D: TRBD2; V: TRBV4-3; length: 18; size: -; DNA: TGCGCCAGCAGCCAAGTGCGAGGGGAGCGGGAGTTCCCGCCCGAGCAGTACTTC; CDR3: CASSQVRGEREFPPEQYF
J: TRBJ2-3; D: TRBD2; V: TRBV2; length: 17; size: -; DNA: TGTGCCAGCACCGACCTAGCGGCGGGCGCCCTTTGGGAAACGCAGTATTTT; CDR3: CASTDLAAGALWETQYF
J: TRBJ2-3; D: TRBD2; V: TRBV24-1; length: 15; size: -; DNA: TGTGCCACCAGAGGAGCGGGAGGGCCGCAAGATACGCAGTATTTT; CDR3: CATRGAGGPQDTQYF
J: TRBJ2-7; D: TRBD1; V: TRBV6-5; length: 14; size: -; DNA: TGTGCCAGCAGGGGACAGGGGCTGGCCTACGAGCAGTACTTC; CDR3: CASRGQGLAYEQYF
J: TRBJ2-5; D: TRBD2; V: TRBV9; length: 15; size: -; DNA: TGTGCCAGCAGCTCTAGTGGGACTAGCAAAGAGACCCAGTACTTC; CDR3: CASSSSGTSKETQYF
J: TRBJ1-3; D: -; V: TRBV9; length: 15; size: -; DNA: TGTGCCAGCAGCGTAGGGGCGGGTTCTGGAAACACCATATATTTT; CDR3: CASSVGAGSGNTIYF
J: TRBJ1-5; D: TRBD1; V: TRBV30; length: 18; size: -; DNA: TGTGCCTGGAGTGTAGATAGGACAGGGGGCTTGGGCAATCAGCCCCAGCATTTT; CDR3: CAWSVDRTGGLGNQPQHF
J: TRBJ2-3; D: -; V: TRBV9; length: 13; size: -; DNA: TGTGCCAGCAGCGTACAGGGCACAGATACGCAGTATTTT; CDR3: CASSVQGTDTQYF
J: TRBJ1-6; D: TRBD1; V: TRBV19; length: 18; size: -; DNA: TGTGCCAGTAGTATCCGACCCACAGGGGGCACTTATAATTCACCCCTCCACTTT; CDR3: CASSIRPTGGTYNSPLHF
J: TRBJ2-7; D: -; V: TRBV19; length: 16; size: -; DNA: TGTGCCAGTAGTAAGGGGTACAGGGTAAAGGTGTACGAGCAGTACTTC; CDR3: CASSKGYRVKVYEQYF
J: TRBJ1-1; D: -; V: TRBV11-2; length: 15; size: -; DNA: TGTGCCAGCAGCCCCTGGGGGGGTATGAACACTGAAGCTTTCTTT; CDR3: CASSPWGGMNTEAFF
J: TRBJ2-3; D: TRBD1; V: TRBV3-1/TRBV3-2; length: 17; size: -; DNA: TGTGCCAGCAGCCCATTTCGACAGGGGTCAAGCACAGATACGCAGTATTTT; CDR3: CASSPFRQGSSTDTQYF
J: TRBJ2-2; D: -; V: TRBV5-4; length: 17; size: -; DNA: TGTGCCAGCAGCTTCGGGGGAGCAGGGAAGGGCACCGGGGAGCTGTTTTTT; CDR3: CASSFGGAGKGTGELFF
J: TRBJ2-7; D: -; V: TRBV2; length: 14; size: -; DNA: TGTGCCAGCAGTGAATCAGTAAGGAGCTACGAGCAGTACTTC; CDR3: CASSESVRSYEQYF
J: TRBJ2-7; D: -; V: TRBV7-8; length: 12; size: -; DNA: TGTGCCAGCAGCTTAGTAACAGGGAGGGAGTACTTC; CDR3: CASSLVTGREYF
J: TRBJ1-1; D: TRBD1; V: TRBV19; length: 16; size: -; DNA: TGTGCCAGTATCAAGCGGGGACAGGATACGAACACTGAAGCTTTCTTT; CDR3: CASIKRGQDTNTEAFF
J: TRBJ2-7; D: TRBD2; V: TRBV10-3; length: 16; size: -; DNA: TGTGCCATCAGTGAGAGTAGCGGGAGTACCTCCTACGAGCAGTACTTC; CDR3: CAISESSGSTSYEQYF
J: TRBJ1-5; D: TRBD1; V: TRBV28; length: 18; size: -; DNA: TGTGCCAGCAGGACAAGGGACAGGGCCCCAAATAGCAATCAGCCCCAGCATTTT; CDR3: CASRTRDRAPNSNQPQHF
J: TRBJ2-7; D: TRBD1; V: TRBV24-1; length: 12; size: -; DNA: TGTGCCACCAGTCGACAGGGTAACGAGCAGTACTTC; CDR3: CATSRQGNEQYF
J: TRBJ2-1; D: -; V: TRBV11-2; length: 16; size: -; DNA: TGTGCCAGCAGCCCACCACTGGGCCTCATTGGGAGTGAGCAGTTCTTC; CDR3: CASSPPLGLIGSEQFF
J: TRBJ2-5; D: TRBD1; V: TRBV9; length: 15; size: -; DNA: TGTGCCAGCAGCGCCTACGGACAGGGCCAAGAGACCCAGTACTTC; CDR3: CASSAYGQGQETQYF
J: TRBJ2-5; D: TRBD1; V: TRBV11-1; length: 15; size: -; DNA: TGTGCCAGCAAATTCGGACAGGGCATAGGGGAGACCCAGTACTTC; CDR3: CASKFGQGIGETQYF
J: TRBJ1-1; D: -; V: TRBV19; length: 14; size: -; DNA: TGTGCCAGTAGTATAGCGACAGAGAACACTGAAGCTTTCTTT; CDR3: CASSIATENTEAFF
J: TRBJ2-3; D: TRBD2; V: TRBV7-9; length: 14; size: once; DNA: TGTGCCAGCAGGAGGACTAGCGGCACAGATACGCAGTATTTT; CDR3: CASRRTSGTDTQYF
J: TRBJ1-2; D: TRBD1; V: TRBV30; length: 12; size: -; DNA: TGTGCCTGGACAGGGGGCCTAAGCGGCTACACCTTC; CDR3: CAWTGGLSGYTF
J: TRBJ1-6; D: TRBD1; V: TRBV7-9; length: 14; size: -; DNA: TGTGCCAGCAGCTCCTCGGGACAGGGGACTCCCGTCCACTTT; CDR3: CASSSSGQGTPVHF
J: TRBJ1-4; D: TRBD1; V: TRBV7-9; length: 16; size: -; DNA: TGTGCCAGCAGCTTAGTTGGGGGACAGGGCGGCGAAAAACTGTTTTTT; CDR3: CASSLVGGQGGEKLFF
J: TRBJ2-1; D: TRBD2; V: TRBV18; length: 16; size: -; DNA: TGTGCCAGCTCACCACCCAGCGGGAGCATCCCCAATGAGCAGTTCTTC; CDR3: CASSPPSGSIPNEQFF
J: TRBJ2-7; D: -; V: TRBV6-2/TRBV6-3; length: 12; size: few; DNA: TGTGCCAGCAGTCCCGTCAGCTACGAGCAGTACTTC; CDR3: CASSPVSYEQYF
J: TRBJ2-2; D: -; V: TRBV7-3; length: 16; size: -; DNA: TGTGCCAGCAGCTTAACGTTTACAGGCAACACCGGGGAGCTGTTTTTT; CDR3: CASSLTFTGNTGELFF
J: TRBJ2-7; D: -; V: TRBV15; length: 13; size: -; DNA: TGTGCCACCAGCAGGGACAACTCCTACGAGCAGTACTTC; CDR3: CATSRDNSYEQYF
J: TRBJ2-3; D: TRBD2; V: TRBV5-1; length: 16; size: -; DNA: TGCGCCAGCAGGAAACTAGCGGGAGGGAGCACAGATACGCAGTATTTT; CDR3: CASRKLAGGSTDTQYF
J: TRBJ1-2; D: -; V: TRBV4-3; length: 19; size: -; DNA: TGCGCCAGCAGCCAAGATAACATGGTGAGAGGGGGTGTCGTTTATGGCTACACCTTC; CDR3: CASSQDNMVRGGVVYGYTF
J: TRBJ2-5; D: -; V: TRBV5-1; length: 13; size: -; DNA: TGCGCCAGCAGTGATGAGTTCGGAGAGACCCAGTACTTC; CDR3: CASSDEFGETQYF
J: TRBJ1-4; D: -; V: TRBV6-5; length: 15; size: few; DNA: TGTGCCAGCAGATTACAGGGTTCCCTTAATGAAAAACTGTTTTTT; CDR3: CASRLQGSLNEKLFF
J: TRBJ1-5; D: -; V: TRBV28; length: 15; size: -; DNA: TGTGCCAGCAGCTCCCCTACCATTTTCAATCAGCCCCAGCATTTT; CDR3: CASSSPTIFNQPQHF
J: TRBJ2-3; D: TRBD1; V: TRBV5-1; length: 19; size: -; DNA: TGCGCCAGCAGCCCGGGATTAATCGGGACAGGGGGCTCGACAGATACGCAGTATTTT; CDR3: CASSPGLIGTGGSTDTQYF
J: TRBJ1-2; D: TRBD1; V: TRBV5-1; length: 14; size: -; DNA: TGCGCCAGCAGCCCGGAAGGACAGGCCTATGGCTACACCTTC; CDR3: CASSPEGQAYGYTF
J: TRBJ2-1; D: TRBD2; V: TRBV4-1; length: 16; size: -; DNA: TGCGCCAGCAGCCAAGGGACTAGCGGGTCGTACAATGAGCAGTTCTTC; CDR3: CASSQGTSGSYNEQFF
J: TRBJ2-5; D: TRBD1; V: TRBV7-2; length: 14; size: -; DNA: TGTGCCAGCAGCGGAAACAGGGGGTCCGAGACCCAGTACTTC; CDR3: CASSGNRGSETQYF
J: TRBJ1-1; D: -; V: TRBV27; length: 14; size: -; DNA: TGTGCCAGCAGTTTGGGCAGGTGGAACACTGAAGCTTTCTTT; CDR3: CASSLGRWNTEAFF
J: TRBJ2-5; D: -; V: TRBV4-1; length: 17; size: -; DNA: TGCGCCAGCAGCCAGACTAACCTGGGGGACAACCAAGAGACCCAGTACTTC; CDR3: CASSQTNLGDNQETQYF
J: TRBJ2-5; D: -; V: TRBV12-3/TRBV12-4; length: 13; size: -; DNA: TGTGCCAGCAGTTTGTGGCGGAAAGAGACCCAGTACTTC; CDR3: CASSLWRKETQYF
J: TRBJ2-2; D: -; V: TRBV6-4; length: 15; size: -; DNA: TGTGCCAGCAGTGACAGGGCAGGGGCCACCGGGGAGCTGTTTTTT; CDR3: CASSDRAGATGELFF